This TCR beta chain was sequenced during a study of shared clonotypes between healthy human individuals. Whole-study context: Donor ages ranged 18 to 49 years: two women, a few men. The study, taken as a whole, reports: Donors were few, which limited the genetic and exposure-history diversity represented.

Between the trimmed V and J ends, which lost 6 bases and 3 bases, there was a span of 15 bases. The CDR3 runs to 14 residues. In germline, CDR1 is MNHEY, CDR2 SMNVEV (reference sequence). Once extracted for a subset, genomic DNA was divided evenly among several immunoSEQ plates. The replicate PCRs on unsorted PBMC were given about 300 ng DNA, which is tens of thousands of T cell genomes. Using immunoSEQ multiplex PCR, the repertoire was profiled, and TCRdb retains in-frame clones only, with some absent. The sample carries about half a million clones, around 73% recorded once. This clone was detected a few times. Antigen unknown.

Source material: PBMCs. The sequence was collected from a woman aged 40-49 years in good health. Some clones in this sample may be carry-over from other donors' samples. The V call is TRBV27, the J call TRBJ2-7, with D possibly matching TRBD2 (5 bases). The chain's CDR3 is CASSIGLNSYEQYF. As DNA, the CDR3 is TGTGCCAGCAGCATAGGACTTAATAGCTACGAGCAGTACTTC.